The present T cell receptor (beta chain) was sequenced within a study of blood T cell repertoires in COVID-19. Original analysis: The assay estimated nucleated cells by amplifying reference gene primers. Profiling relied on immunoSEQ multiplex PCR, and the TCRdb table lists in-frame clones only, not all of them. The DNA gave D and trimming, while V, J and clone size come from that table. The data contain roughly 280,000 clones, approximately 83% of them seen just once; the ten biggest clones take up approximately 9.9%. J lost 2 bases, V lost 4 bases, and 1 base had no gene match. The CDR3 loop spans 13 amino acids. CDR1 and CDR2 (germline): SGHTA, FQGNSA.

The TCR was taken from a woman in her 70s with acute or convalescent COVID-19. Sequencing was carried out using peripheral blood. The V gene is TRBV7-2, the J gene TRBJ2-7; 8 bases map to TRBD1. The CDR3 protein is CASSWGQAYEQYF. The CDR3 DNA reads TGTGCCAGCAGCTGGGGACAGGCCTACGAGCAGTACTTC.